One sample yielded the 27 T cell receptor beta chains listed below, sequenced in a study of neoadjuvant anti-PD-1 for oral cavity cancer. The method was immunoSEQ multiplex PCR; TCRdb's version includes in-frame clones alone and lacks a portion of them. Altogether about 7,600 clones are present, about half being singletons, with the ten largest covering approximately 12%. This specimen was tumor tissue, taken before nivolumab (anti-PD-1) treatment. The receptors derive from a person aged 40 to 85 with oral cavity squamous cell carcinoma.

This clone was counted only a few times. Other DNA sequences in the sample encode the same CDR3. V and J are TRBV29-1 and TRBJ1-1, with a weak D call TRBD1 (5 bases). The length of the CDR3 is 12 residues. Trimming shortened V by 5 bases and J by 2 bases, and 9 bases separated the two germline ends. Germline CDR1 SQVTM, CDR2 ANQGSEA. As DNA, the CDR3 is TGCAGCGTTCCAGGGTTAAACACTGAAGCTTTCTTT. This gives the protein CSVPGLNTEAFF.

This clone is classed as medium-sized (0.01 to 0.1%). V gene TRBV7-9 combines with J gene TRBJ1-1, with TRBD1 matching 7 bases. Germline V CDR1 and CDR2: SEHNR, FQNEAQ (reference sequence). The CDR3 sequence is 16 residues long. V dropped 1 base and J dropped 2; count of bases not matched to a gene: 7. CDR3 loop: CASSLGLGTVNTEAFF. The CDR3 DNA sequence: TGTGCCAGCAGCTTAGGACTGGGGACAGTAAACACTGAAGCTTTCTTT.

This clone is classed as medium-sized (0.01 to 0.1%). The rearrangement joins TRBV2 to TRBJ2-5, with no clear D. Germline-derived CDR1 and CDR2 are SNHLY and FYNNEI. Trimming cost V 6 bases and J 0 bases, with 5 bases left between them. This CDR3 region has 12 residues. CDR3 in amino acids: CASSWDQETQYF. For the CDR3, the DNA is TGTGCCAGCAGCTGGGACCAAGAGACCCAGTACTTC.

The rearrangement joins TRBV7-9 to TRBJ1-5; D gene unclear. The CDR3 contains 14 residues. Germline loops: CDR1 SEHNR, CDR2 FQNEAQ (reference sequence). V lost 10 bases and J 1 base, leaving 14 bases between the germline ends. The CDR3 DNA sequence: TGTGCCAACCCAGGAAGGAGGAGCAATCAGCCCCAGCATTTT. Its protein product is CANPGRRSNQPQHF.

The chain has TRBV11-2 and TRBJ2-1, with 10 bases lining up with TRBD2. CDR3 length: 15 residues. Trimming took 1 base from V and 5 from J; bases not matched to a gene: 2. Germline-derived CDR1 and CDR2 are SGHAT and FQNNGV. CDR3 amino acids: CASSLGLAGDNEQFF. The CDR3 DNA follows: TGTGCCAGCAGCTTAGGGCTAGCGGGGGACAATGAGCAGTTCTTC.

The genes are TRBV20-1 and TRBJ2-3; D possibly corresponds to TRBD1 (5 bases). The CDR3 totals 11 residues. Germline CDR1 is DFQATT and CDR2 is SNEGSKA (reference sequence). Trimming shortened V by 7 bases and J by 4 bases, and 9 bases separated the two germline ends. The CDR3, as DNA: TGCAGTGGGGGCCTGTCAGATACGCAGTATTTT. This gives the protein CSGGLSDTQYF.

This clone turned up a few times. The gene calls are TRBV28 and TRBJ2-1; 13 bases fit TRBD2. In germline, CDR1 is MDHEN, CDR2 SYDVKM. The CDR3 length is 15 residues. Unmatched junction bases numbered 7, after V lost 5 bases and J lost 9 bases. This CDR3 is CASSTSGRAVGEQFF. The CDR3 DNA sequence: TGTGCCAGCAGTACTAGCGGGAGGGCCGTTGGTGAGCAGTTCTTC.

The V call is TRBV2, the J call TRBJ2-5; D may be TRBD1 or TRBD2 (5 bases each). Germline V gene lookup returns CDR1 SNHLY and CDR2 FYNNEI. V lost 6 bases to trimming and J lost 5 bases, with 10 bases between them. The CDR3 is 12 amino acids. CDR3 sequence (DNA): TGTGCCAGCAGCTGGGACCGGGAGACCCAGTACTTC. This gives the protein CASSWDRETQYF.

This sequence joins TRBV19 and TRBJ1-2; D gene uncertain. This CDR3 comprises 12 residues. V lost 6 bases to trimming and J lost 4 bases, with 9 bases between them. Germline V gives CDR1 LNHDA, CDR2 SQIVND (reference sequence). The CDR3 region has the DNA TGTGCCAGTAGGGAGTCTGGCTATGGCTACACCTTC. Protein: CASRESGYGYTF.

The V gene is TRBV30, the J gene TRBJ1-4; 9 nucleotides agree with TRBD1. CDR1 and CDR2 (germline): GTSNPN, SVGIG (reference sequence). J lost 0 bases, V lost 1 base, and 0 bases had no gene match. This CDR3 has 15 residues. The CDR3 here is CAWSGQGATNEKLFF. The CDR3 coding sequence is TGTGCCTGGAGTGGACAGGGGGCAACTAATGAAAAACTGTTTTTT.

The rearrangement links TRBV9 to TRBJ1-5, with unresolved D. The V gene's germline CDR1 is SGDLS and CDR2 YYNGEE. The V end was cut by 4 bases, the J end by 3 bases, with 17 bases between. This CDR3 spans 16 amino acids. For the CDR3, the DNA is TGTGCCAGCAGCCTGTCAAGGGCCAGACACAATCAGCCCCAGCATTTT. It yields the protein CASSLSRARHNQPQHF.

V gene TRBV7-3 combines with J gene TRBJ1-5, with a weak D call TRBD1 (6 bases). This CDR3 has 16 amino acids. CDR1 and CDR2 (germline): SGHTA, FQGTGA. V lost 10 bases, J lost 2 bases, and 21 bases lay in between. CDR3 residues: CATPRRGAYGNQPQHF. The CDR3 DNA follows: TGTGCCACCCCGCGGAGGGGGGCATATGGCAATCAGCCCCAGCATTTT.

The chain has TRBV27 and TRBJ1-3; D not resolved. Trimming took 7 bases from V and 0 from J, leaving 13 bases between them. CDR1 and CDR2 (germline): MNHEY, SMNVEV (reference sequence). The length of the CDR3 is 15 residues. The chain's CDR3 is CASMGLGFSGNTIYF. The CDR3 DNA follows: TGTGCCAGCATGGGCTTGGGATTCTCTGGAAACACCATATATTTT.

The CDR3 DNA is TGTGCCAGCAGCGTAGGAGTAGCGGCCCTCACAGATACGCAGTATTTT. This sequence encodes CASSVGVAALTDTQYF. The rearrangement links TRBV9 to TRBJ2-3; maybe TRBD2 (6 bases). Germline-derived CDR1 and CDR2 are SGDLS and YYNGEE. Trimming cost V 0 bases and J 2 bases, with 13 bases left between them. This CDR3 is 16 amino acids long.

By share, this clone ranks as large. The rearrangement uses TRBV2 and TRBJ2-1; D possibly corresponds to TRBD2 (7 bases). V was trimmed by 0 bases and J by 7 bases, leaving 16 bases between them. CDR3 length equals 16 residues. The germline CDR1 and CDR2 sequences are SNHLY and FYNNEI. The CDR3 is CASSEAKGEGRNEQFF. Here the CDR3 DNA reads TGTGCCAGCAGTGAAGCTAAGGGGGAGGGCCGGAATGAGCAGTTCTTC.

The CDR3, as DNA: TGTGCCAGCAGTACCCAGGGTATCACAGATACGCAGTATTTT. It encodes CASSTQGITDTQYF. The gene calls are TRBV6-6 and TRBJ2-3, with a possible D match to TRBD1 (5 bases). Germline V gives CDR1 MNHNY, CDR2 SVGAGI (reference sequence). The CDR3 spans 14 residues. V lost 5 bases and J 2 bases, leaving 11 bases between the germline ends.

The chain has TRBV29-1 and TRBJ2-5; D could derive from TRBD1 or TRBD2 (5 bases each). Trimming stripped 4 bases from V and 2 bases from J, with 17 bases between. There are 15 residues in the CDR3. The germline V gene has CDR1 SQVTM and CDR2 ANQGSEA. As DNA, the CDR3 is TGCAGCGTTGTGATTTTGGAGCGGACACAAGAGACCCAGTACTTC. Its translation is CSVVILERTQETQYF.

This clone was detected only once. The chain is built from TRBV4-2 and TRBJ2-1; 16 bases align to TRBD2. Losses at the gene ends were 5 bases for V and 3 bases for J; bases not matched to a gene: 10. Per germline, CDR1 LGHNA and CDR2 YNFKEQ. The CDR3 covers 19 residues. CDR3 in amino acids: CASSSGTSGRALFYNEQFF. In DNA, the CDR3 is TGTGCCAGCAGCTCTGGGACTAGCGGGAGGGCCCTATTCTACAATGAGCAGTTCTTC.

V usage is TRBV4-2 and J usage is TRBJ2-3, with 9 positions matching TRBD2. CDR1 is LGHNA, CDR2 YNFKEQ, per germline. This CDR3 region has 17 residues. The V and J ends lost 0 bases and 3 bases, in that order; junction bases with no gene match: 7. The CDR3 loop reads CASSQDRSSGITDTQYF. Written as DNA, the CDR3 is TGTGCCAGCAGCCAAGATCGGTCTAGCGGGATAACAGATACGCAGTATTTT.

This clone has a handful of counts. The chain joins TRBV19 to TRBJ1-3; D is unresolved. Germline V CDR1 and CDR2: LNHDA, SQIVND (reference sequence). Trimming removed 3 bases from V and 8 bases from J, with 5 bases in between. The CDR3 loop spans 11 amino acids. The CDR3 loop is CASSMPDTIYF. CDR3 nucleotide sequence: TGTGCCAGTAGTATGCCGGACACCATATATTTT.

The chain uses TRBV9 and TRBJ2-5; D not resolved. The ends were cut back, 4 bases at V and 4 bases at J, with 14 bases in the middle. Germline lookup yields CDR1 SGDLS and CDR2 YYNGEE. The CDR3 is 14 amino acids. This CDR3 reads CASSSSVGLETQYF. Here the CDR3 DNA reads TGTGCCAGCAGCTCCTCCGTGGGCTTAGAGACCCAGTACTTC.

This rearrangement joins TRBV2 to TRBJ2-6, with a tentative D call TRBD1 (5 bases). This CDR3 has 15 amino acids. Trimming cost V 5 bases and J 0 bases, with 8 bases left between them. The germline gives CDR1 SNHLY, CDR2 FYNNEI. The CDR3 region has the DNA TGTGCCAGCAGTCCCAGGGACTCTGGGGCCAACGTCCTGACTTTC. Its protein product is CASSPRDSGANVLTF.

CDR3 sequence reads: CASSPGGGPYGYTF. The DNA for the CDR3 is TGTGCCAGCAGTCCTGGGGGGGGTCCCTATGGCTACACCTTC. V usage is TRBV11-2 and J usage is TRBJ1-2; the D gene is possibly TRBD1 (5 bases). This CDR3 region has 14 residues. V lost 6 bases to trimming and J lost 4 bases, with 15 bases between them. Germline values: CDR1 SGHAT, CDR2 FQNNGV.

This chain links TRBV11-2 with TRBJ2-7, with D unresolved. Germline assignment: CDR1 SGHAT and CDR2 FQNNGV. V was clipped by 5 bases and J by 6 bases, with 14 bases between them. The CDR3 has 13 residues. The CDR3 spells CASSPVAGFEQYF. DNA of the CDR3: TGTGCCAGCAGCCCGGTCGCTGGGTTCGAGCAGTACTTC.

The V call is TRBV6-1, the J call TRBJ1-3; the D is unclear. The CDR3 is 14 residues long. Germline CDR1 MNHNS, CDR2 SASEGT. Trimming removed 6 bases at V and 0 bases at J, with 9 bases between. CDR3 DNA: TGTGCCAGCAGGTTCCCCGGCTCTGGAAACACCATATATTTT. Amino acids: CASRFPGSGNTIYF.

This chain connects TRBV27 to TRBJ2-2; a weak D match, TRBD2 (5 bases). Deletions cut 6 bases from V and 7 bases from J, with 9 bases between. Germline assignment: CDR1 MNHEY and CDR2 SMNVEV (reference sequence). The CDR3 runs 12 residues. In DNA form, the CDR3 reads TGTGCCAGCAGCCGAGGGAGCGGGGAGCTGTTTTTT. Its translation is CASSRGSGELFF.

This clone has a handful of counts. The CDR3 DNA is TGTGCCAGCAGCAAACCCATGTACGGAAACACCATATATTTT. Amino acids: CASSKPMYGNTIYF. The rearrangement links TRBV5-6 to TRBJ1-3; D unclear. Per the germline V gene, CDR1 is SGHDT and CDR2 is YYEEEE. With 4 bases removed from V and 4 bases from J, the gap between germline ends came to 12 bases. This CDR3 spans 14 amino acids. Variable domain in full (rest from reference TRBV5-6 and TRBJ1-3): DAGVTQSPTHLIKTRGQQVTLRCSPKSGHDTVSWYQQALGQGPQFIFQYYEEEERQRGNFPDRFSGHQFPNYSSELNVNALLLGDSALYLCASSKPMYGNTIYFGEGSWLTVV.